These T cell receptor beta chains were read from a single sample in a study of spatial heterogeneity in lung cancer. Via MiXCR, TCRdb re-called the 5' RACE reads, giving one row per CDR3 protein. Of approximately 44,000 distinct CDR3 sequences in the sample, roughly 12% were seen once. This specimen consisted of PBMCs, obtained at surgery. These receptors were taken from a female donor with early-stage non-small cell lung cancer. CDR3s include the opening cysteine and the closing phenylalanine or tryptophan. The D gene is left open where the match is weak. Rows may omit the clone size; those that give it use once, few, many or a size class.

J gene: TRBJ2-2; CDR3 length: 15; D gene: -; V gene: TRBV5-1; clone size: many; CDR3 protein: CASSPVAGVTGELFF; CDR3 DNA: TGCGCCAGCAGCCCCGTGGCAGGGGTGACCGGGGAGCTGTTTTTT
J gene: TRBJ1-5; CDR3 length: 12; D gene: -; V gene: TRBV2; clone size: many; CDR3 protein: CASSEARRTQHF; CDR3 DNA: TGTGCCAGCAGTGAAGCGCGGCGGACCCAGCATTTT
J gene: TRBJ2-7; CDR3 length: 13; D gene: -; V gene: TRBV29-1; clone size: many; CDR3 protein: CSVEVEPGSEQYF; CDR3 DNA: TGCAGCGTTGAAGTGGAACCGGGCAGCGAGCAGTACTTC
J gene: TRBJ2-5; CDR3 length: 15; D gene: -; V gene: TRBV6-2/TRBV6-3; clone size: -; CDR3 protein: CASSYSRGLRETQYF; CDR3 DNA: TGTGCCAGCAGTTACTCGAGAGGGCTGAGGGAGACCCAGTACTTC
J gene: TRBJ1-5; CDR3 length: 16; D gene: -; V gene: TRBV6-5; clone size: -; CDR3 protein: CASSLGTGFSNQPQHF; CDR3 DNA: TGTGCCAGCAGCCTCGGAACAGGGTTTAGCAATCAGCCCCAGCATTTT
J gene: TRBJ2-1; CDR3 length: 13; D gene: -; V gene: TRBV7-2; clone size: many; CDR3 protein: CASSSQRGIEQFF; CDR3 DNA: TGTGCCAGCAGCTCCCAAAGGGGGATAGAGCAGTTCTTC
J gene: TRBJ2-5; CDR3 length: 13; D gene: -; V gene: TRBV7-9; clone size: many; CDR3 protein: CASRKEGFETQYF; CDR3 DNA: TGTGCCAGCAGGAAGGAGGGGTTTGAGACCCAGTACTTC
J gene: TRBJ2-7; CDR3 length: 15; D gene: TRBD2; V gene: TRBV7-9; clone size: -; CDR3 protein: CASSARTSGRYEQYF; CDR3 DNA: TGTGCCAGCAGCGCCAGGACTAGCGGTCGCTACGAGCAGTACTTC
J gene: TRBJ1-1; CDR3 length: 13; D gene: -; V gene: TRBV20-1; clone size: many; CDR3 protein: CSASKHMNTEAFF; CDR3 DNA: TGCAGTGCTAGTAAACATATGAACACTGAAGCTTTCTTT
J gene: TRBJ1-1; CDR3 length: 13; D gene: -; V gene: TRBV20-1; clone size: -; CDR3 protein: CSARYGMNTEAFF; CDR3 DNA: TGCAGTGCTAGATACGGAATGAACACTGAAGCTTTCTTT
J gene: TRBJ1-5; CDR3 length: 15; D gene: -; V gene: TRBV25-1; clone size: -; CDR3 protein: CATQDSQGSNQPQHF; CDR3 DNA: TGTGCTACACAGGATTCTCAAGGGAGCAATCAGCCCCAGCATTTT
J gene: TRBJ1-2; CDR3 length: 12; D gene: -; V gene: TRBV27; clone size: many; CDR3 protein: CASSTHGRGYTF; CDR3 DNA: TGTGCCAGCAGCACACATGGACGGGGCTACACCTTC
J gene: TRBJ2-7; CDR3 length: 13; D gene: -; V gene: TRBV12-3/TRBV12-4; clone size: many; CDR3 protein: CASSLGDSYEQYF; CDR3 DNA: TGTGCCAGCAGTTTAGGGGACTCCTACGAGCAGTACTTC
J gene: TRBJ1-1; CDR3 length: 11; D gene: -; V gene: TRBV4-2; clone size: many; CDR3 protein: CASSQDSEAFF; CDR3 DNA: TGTGCCAGCAGCCAAGACTCCGAAGCTTTCTTT